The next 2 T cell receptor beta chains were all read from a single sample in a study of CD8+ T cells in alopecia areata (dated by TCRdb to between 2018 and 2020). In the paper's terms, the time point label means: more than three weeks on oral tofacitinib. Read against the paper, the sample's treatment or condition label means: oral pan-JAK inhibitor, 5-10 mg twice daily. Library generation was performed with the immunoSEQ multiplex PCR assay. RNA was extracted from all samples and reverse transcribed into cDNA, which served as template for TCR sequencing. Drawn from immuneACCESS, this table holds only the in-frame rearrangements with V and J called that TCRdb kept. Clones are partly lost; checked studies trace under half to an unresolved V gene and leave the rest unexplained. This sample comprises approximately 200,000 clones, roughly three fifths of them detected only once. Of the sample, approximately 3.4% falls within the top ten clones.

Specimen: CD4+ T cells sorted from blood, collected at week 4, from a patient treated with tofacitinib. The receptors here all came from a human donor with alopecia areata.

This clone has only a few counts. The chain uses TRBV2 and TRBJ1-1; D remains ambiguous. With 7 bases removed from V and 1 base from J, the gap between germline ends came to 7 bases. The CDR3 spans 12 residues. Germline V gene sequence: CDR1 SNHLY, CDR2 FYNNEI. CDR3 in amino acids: CASMWGNTEAFF. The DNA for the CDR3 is TGTGCCAGCATGTGGGGGAACACTGAAGCTTTCTTT. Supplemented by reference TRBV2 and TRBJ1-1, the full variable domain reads EPEVTQTPSHQVTQMGQEVILRCVPISNHLYFYWYRQILGQKVEFLVSFYNNEISEKSEIFDDQFSVERPDGSNFTLKIRSTKLEDSAMYFCASMWGNTEAFFGQGTRLTVV.

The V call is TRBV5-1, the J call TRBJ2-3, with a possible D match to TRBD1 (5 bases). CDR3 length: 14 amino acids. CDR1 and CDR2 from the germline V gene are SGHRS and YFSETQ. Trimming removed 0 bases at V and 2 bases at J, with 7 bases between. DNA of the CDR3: TGCGCCAGCAGCTTGGTACAGGACACAGATACGCAGTATTTT. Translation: CASSLVQDTDTQYF.